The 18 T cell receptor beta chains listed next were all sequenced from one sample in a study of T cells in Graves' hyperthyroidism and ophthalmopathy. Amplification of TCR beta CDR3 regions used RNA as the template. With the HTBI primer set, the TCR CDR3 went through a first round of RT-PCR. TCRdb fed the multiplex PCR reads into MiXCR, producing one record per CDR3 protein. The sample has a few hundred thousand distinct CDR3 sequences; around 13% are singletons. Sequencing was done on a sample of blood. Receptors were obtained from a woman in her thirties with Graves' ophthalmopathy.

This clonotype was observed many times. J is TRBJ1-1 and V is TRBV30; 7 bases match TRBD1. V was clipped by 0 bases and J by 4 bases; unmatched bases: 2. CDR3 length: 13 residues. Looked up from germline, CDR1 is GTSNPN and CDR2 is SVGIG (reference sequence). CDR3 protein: CAWSVGGGTEAFF. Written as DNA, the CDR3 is TGTGCCTGGAGTGTAGGGGGCGGCACTGAAGCTTTCTTT.

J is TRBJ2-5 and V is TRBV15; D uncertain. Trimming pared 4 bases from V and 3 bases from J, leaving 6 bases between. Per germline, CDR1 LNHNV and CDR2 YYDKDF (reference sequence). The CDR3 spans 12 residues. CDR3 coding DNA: TGTGCCACCAGCAATCTTGAAGAGACCCAGTACTTC. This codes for CATSNLEETQYF.

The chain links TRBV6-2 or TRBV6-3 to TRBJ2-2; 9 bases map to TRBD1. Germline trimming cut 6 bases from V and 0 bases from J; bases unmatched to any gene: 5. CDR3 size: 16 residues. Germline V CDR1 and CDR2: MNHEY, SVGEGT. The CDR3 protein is CASSQRQGANTGELFF. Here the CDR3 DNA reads TGTGCCAGCAGCCAGCGACAGGGGGCGAACACCGGGGAGCTGTTTTTT.

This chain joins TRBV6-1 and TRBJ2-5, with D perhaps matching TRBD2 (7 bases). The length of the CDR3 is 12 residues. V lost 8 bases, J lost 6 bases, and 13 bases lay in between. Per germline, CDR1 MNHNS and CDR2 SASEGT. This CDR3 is CASGGAVQTQYF. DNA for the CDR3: TGTGCCAGCGGGGGGGCCGTTCAGACCCAGTACTTC.

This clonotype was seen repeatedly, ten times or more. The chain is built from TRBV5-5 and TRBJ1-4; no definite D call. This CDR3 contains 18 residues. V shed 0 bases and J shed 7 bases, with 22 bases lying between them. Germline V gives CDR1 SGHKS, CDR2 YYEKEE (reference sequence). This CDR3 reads CASSLDLIGPGGSEKLFF. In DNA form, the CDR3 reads TGTGCCAGCAGCTTGGATTTGATTGGGCCGGGAGGGAGTGAAAAACTGTTTTTT.

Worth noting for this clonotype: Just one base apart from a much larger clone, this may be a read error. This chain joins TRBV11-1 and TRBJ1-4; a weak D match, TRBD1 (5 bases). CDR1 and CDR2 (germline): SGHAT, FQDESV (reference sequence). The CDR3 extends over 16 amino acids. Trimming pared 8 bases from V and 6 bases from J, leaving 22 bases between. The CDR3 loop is CASWAGRNLRDEKLFF. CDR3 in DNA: TGTGCCAGCTGGGCGGGACGAAACCTTCGGGATGAAAAACTGTTTTTT. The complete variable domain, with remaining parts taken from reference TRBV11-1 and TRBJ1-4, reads EAEVAQSPRYKITEKSQAVAFWCDPISGHATLYWYRQILGQGPELLVQFQDESVVDDSQLPKDRFSAERLKGVDSTLKIQPAELGDSAMYLCASWAGRNLRDEKLFFGSGTQLSVL.

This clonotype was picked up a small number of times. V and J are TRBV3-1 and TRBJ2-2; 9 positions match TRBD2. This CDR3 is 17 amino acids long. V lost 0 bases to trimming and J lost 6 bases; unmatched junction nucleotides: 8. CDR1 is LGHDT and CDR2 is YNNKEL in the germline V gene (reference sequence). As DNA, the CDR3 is TGTGCCAGCAGCCAAGATAGAACTAGCGGGCGGGCCGGGGAGCTGTTTTTT. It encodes CASSQDRTSGRAGELFF.

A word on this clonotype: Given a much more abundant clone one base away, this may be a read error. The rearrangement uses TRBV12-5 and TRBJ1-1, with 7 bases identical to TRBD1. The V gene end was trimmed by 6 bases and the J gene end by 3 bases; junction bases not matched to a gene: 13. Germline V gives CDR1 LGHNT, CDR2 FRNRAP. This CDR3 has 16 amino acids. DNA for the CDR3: TGTGCTAGTGGCGCAAACAGGGGCCTTATACACACTGAAGCTTTCTTT. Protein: CASGANRGLIHTEAFF.

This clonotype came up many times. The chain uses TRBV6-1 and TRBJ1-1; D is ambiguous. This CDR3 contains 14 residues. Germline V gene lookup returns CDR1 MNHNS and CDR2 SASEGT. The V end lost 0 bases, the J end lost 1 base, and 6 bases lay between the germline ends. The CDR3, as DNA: TGTGCCAGCAGTGAAGCGGGAGGGAACACTGAAGCTTTCTTT. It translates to CASSEAGGNTEAFF.

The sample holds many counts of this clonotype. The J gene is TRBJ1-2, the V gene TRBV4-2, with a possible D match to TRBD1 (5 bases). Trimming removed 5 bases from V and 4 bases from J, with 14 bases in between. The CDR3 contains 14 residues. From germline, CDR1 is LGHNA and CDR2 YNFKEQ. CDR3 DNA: TGTGCCAGCAGCGAATCATCGGGGCCCTATGGCTACACCTTC. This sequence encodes CASSESSGPYGYTF.

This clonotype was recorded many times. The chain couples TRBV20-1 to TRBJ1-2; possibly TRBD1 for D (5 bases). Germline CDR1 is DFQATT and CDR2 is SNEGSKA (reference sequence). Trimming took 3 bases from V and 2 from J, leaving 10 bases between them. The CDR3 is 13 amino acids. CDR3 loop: CSASEEGNYGYTF. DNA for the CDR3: TGCAGTGCTAGCGAGGAGGGGAACTATGGCTACACCTTC.

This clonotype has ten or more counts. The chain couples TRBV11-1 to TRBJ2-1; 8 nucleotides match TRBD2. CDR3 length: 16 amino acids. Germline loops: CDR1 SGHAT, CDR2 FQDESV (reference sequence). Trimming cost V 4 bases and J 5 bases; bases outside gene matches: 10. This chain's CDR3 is CASSSSQAGVDNEQFF. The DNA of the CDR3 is TGTGCCAGCAGCTCTAGTCAAGCGGGGGTGGACAATGAGCAGTTCTTC.

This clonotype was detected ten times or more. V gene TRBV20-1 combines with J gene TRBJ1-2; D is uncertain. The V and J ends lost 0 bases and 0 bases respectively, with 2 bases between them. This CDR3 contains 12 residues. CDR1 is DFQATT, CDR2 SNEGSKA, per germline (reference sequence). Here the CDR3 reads CSARDPNYGYTF. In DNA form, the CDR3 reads TGCAGTGCTAGAGATCCTAACTATGGCTACACCTTC.

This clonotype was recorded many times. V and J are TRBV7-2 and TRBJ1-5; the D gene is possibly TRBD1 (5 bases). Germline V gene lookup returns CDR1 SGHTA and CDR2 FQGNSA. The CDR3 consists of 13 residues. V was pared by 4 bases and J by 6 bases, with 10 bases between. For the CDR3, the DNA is TGTGCCAGCAGCTCCGGACACCTTCAGCCCCAGCATTTT. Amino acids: CASSSGHLQPQHF.

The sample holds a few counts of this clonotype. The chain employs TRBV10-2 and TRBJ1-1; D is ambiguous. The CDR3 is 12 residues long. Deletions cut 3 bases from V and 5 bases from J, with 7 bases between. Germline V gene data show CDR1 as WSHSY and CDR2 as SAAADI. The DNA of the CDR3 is TGCGCCAGCAGTGATTTGGGGACTGAAGCTTTCTTT. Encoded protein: CASSDLGTEAFF.

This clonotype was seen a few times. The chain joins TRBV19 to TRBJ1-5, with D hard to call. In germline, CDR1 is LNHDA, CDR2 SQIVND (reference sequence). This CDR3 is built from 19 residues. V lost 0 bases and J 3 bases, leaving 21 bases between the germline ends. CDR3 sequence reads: CASSIDQVENRRPNQPQHF. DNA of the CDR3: TGTGCCAGTAGTATAGATCAGGTGGAAAACAGACGTCCCAATCAGCCCCAGCATTTT.

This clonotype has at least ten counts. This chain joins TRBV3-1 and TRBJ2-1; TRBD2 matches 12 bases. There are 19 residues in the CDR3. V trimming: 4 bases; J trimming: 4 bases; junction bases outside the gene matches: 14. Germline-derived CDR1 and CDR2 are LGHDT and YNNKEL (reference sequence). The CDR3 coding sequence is TGTGCCAGCAGCCCACGGCGACTAGCGGGGGCGGGGGGTTACAATGAGCAGTTCTTC. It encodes CASSPRRLAGAGGYNEQFF.

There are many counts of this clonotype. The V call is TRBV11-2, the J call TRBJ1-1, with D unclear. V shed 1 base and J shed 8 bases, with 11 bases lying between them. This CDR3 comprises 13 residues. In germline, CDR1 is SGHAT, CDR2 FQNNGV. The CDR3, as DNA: TGTGCCAGCAGCTTAGCAGGTACGGGAGAAGCTTTCTTT. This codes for CASSLAGTGEAFF.